The entry that follows covers one TCR beta chain sequence. Germline V CDR1 and CDR2: LNHDA, SQIVND (reference sequence). The CDR3 totals 15 residues. With 9 bases clipped from V and 0 bases from J, the junction kept 10 bases outside the gene matches. This sample was taken from a study of blood T cell repertoires in COVID-19. On the study more broadly: Specimens from acute and convalescent COVID-19 originated in the United States, Italy and Spain.

The participants were between about 18 and 90 years old and came from 24 US areas. Some clones are missing from TCRdb's copy, which holds only in-frame ones; the method was immunoSEQ multiplex PCR. This table has 300,000 to 350,000 clones, more than 90% appearing once. The sequenced material came from PBMCs or T cells enriched from blood (not recorded which). This clonotype was sampled from a woman in her thirties who had been exposed to COVID-19. The rearrangement links TRBV19 to TRBJ1-2; 7 nucleotides agree with TRBD1. The CDR3 sequence is CASTSTGQANYGYTF. The CDR3, as DNA: TGTGCCAGCACCTCGACAGGGCAAGCTAACTATGGCTACACCTTC.